The source of this T cell receptor beta chain is a study of blood T cell repertoires in COVID-19. Study overall: In each case, the material was cDNA or gDNA derived from T cells, B-cell-depleted T cells, or PBMCs.

This CDR3 has 14 residues. Looked up from germline, CDR1 is LGHDT and CDR2 is YNNKEL (reference sequence). The V gene end was trimmed by 6 bases and the J gene end by 5 bases; junction bases not matched to a gene: 8. Individuals aged roughly 18 to 95 years were recruited from about two dozen US areas. Recovery among Cohort 3 donors was established by two negative PCRs, clearance, or symptom resolution. This table comes from immunoSEQ multiplex PCR, and its TCRdb copy is limited to in-frame clones, with some not included. The sample lists some 300,000 clones; about 89% were seen once. The source is a woman between 40 and 55 years old who had recovered from COVID-19. J is TRBJ1-2 and V is TRBV3-1 (or the pseudogene TRBV3-2); 8 bases are a match to TRBD1. Sequenced input: PBMCs or T cells enriched from blood (not recorded which). The CDR3 DNA reads as TGTGCCAGCAGTCCAAGTTACAGGGGGTATGGCTACACCTTC. Protein: CASSPSYRGYGYTF.